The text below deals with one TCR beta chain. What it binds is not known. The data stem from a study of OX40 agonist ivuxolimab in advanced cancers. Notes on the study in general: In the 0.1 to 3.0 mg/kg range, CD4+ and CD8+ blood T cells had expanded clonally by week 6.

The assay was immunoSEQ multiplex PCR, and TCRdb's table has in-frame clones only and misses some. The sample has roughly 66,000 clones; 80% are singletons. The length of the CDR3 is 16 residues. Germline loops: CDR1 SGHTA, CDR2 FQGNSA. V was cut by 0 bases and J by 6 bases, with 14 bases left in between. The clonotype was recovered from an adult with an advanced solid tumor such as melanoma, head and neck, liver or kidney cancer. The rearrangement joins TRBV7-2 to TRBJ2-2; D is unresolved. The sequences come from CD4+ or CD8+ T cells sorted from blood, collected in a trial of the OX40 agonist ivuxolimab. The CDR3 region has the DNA TGTGCCAGCAGCTTAGCCGGGCTGGGCGGCGCCGGGGAGCTGTTTTTT. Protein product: CASSLAGLGGAGELFF.